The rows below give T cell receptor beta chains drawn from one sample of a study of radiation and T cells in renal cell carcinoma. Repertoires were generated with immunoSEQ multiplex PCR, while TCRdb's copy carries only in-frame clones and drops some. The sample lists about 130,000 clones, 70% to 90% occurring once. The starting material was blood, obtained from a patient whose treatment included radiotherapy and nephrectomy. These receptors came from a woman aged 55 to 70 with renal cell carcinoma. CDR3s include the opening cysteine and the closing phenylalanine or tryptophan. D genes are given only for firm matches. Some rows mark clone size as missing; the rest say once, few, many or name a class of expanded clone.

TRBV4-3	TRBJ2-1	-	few	TGCGCCAGCAGCCAAGATGTCCCAGGATCCTACAATGAGCAGTTCTTC	CASSQDVPGSYNEQFF
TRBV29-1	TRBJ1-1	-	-	TGCAGCGTTGAGGTCCCTAAGGATGCGGCTGAAGCTTTCTTT	CSVEVPKDAAEAFF
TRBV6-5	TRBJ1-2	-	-	TGTGCCAGCAAACGGGGCCCTAACTATGGCTACACCTTC	CASKRGPNYGYTF
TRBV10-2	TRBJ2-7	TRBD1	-	TGCGCCAGCAGTTTCAACGAACGGACAGGGGAGTCCTTC	CASSFNERTGESF
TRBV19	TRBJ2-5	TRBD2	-	TGTGCCAGTAGTATATGGCCCCCGGCTAGCGGGATACAAGAGACCCAGTACTTC	CASSIWPPASGIQETQYF
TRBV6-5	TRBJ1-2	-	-	TGTGCCAGCAGTTACTCGGACGGAACTAACTATGGCTACACCTTC	CASSYSDGTNYGYTF
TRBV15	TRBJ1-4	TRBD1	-	TGTGCCACCAGCAGAGAGACAGGGGCAGGGGAAAAACTGTTTTTT	CATSRETGAGEKLFF
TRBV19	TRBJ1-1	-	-	TGTGCCAGTAGTATAAACAGGGACACTGAAGCTTTCTTT	CASSINRDTEAFF
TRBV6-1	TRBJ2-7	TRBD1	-	TGTGCCAGCAGGACAGGGGGCTCGTACGAGCAGTACTTC	CASRTGGSYEQYF
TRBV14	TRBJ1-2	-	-	TGTGCCAGCAGCCAAGAAGGCTGGAACGAGTATGGCTACACCTTC	CASSQEGWNEYGYTF
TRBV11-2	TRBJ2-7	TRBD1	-	TGTGCCAGCAGCCCCAGGACAGGGACGTTAGGTTCCGAGCAGTACTTC	CASSPRTGTLGSEQYF
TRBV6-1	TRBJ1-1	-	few	TGTGCCAGCAGTTCCCCGGGGAGGGTGAGAACTGAAGCTTTCTTT	CASSSPGRVRTEAFF
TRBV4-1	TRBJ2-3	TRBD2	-	TGCGCCAGCCGGAGGGGAGGGGTGGGGGATACGCAGTATTTT	CASRRGGVGDTQYF
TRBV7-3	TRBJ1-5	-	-	TGTGCCAGCAGCGTCAGCCTCGGGCATCAGCCCCAGCATTTT	CASSVSLGHQPQHF
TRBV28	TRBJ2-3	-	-	TGTGCCAGCAAACAGGGATCAGCGGATACGCAGTATTTT	CASKQGSADTQYF
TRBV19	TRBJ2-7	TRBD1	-	TGTGCCAGTAGTACCTGGACAGGGGACTACGAGCAGTACTTC	CASSTWTGDYEQYF
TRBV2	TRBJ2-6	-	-	TGTGCCAGTCGCATCGGGTCTGGGGCCAACGTCCTGACTTTC	CASRIGSGANVLTF
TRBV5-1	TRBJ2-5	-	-	TGCGCCAGCAGCCTCCAGCCGGGACACCAAGAGACCCAGTACTTC	CASSLQPGHQETQYF
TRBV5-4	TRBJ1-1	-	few	TGTGCCAGCAGCTTGGGCGGAGCCCCGGGCAACACTGAAGCTTTCTTT	CASSLGGAPGNTEAFF
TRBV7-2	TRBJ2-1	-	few	TGTGCCAGCAGCCACAGGGTGGGGGAGCAGTTCTTC	CASSHRVGEQFF
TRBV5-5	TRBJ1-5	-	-	TGTGCCAGCAGCCGCCCGGGCCAGGCAAACAATCAGCCCCAGCATTTT	CASSRPGQANNQPQHF
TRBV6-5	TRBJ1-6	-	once	TGTGCCAGCAGTTACGGGGGGACCAATAATTCACCCCTCCACTTT	CASSYGGTNNSPLHF
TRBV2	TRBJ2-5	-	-	TGTGCCAGCACCGGGGAATTAGGGACCCAGTACTTC	CASTGELGTQYF
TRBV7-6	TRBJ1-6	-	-	TGTGCCAGCAGCTTACGCTTAGGGTCCTATAATTCACCCCTCCACTTT	CASSLRLGSYNSPLHF
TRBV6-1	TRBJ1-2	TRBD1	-	TGTGCCAGCATTCTATCCCCCGGGACAGTTTATGGCTACACCTTC	CASILSPGTVYGYTF
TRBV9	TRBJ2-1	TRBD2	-	TGTGCCAGCAGCGTAGTCGCAGCGGGGGGGTACAATGAGCAGTTCTTC	CASSVVAAGGYNEQFF
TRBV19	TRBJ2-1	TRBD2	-	TGTGCCAGTAACCTAAGACTAGCGGGACCCAATGAGCAGTTCTTC	CASNLRLAGPNEQFF
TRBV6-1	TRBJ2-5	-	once	TGTGCCAGCAGTGAATTCGGGCAGGGGCGATCACAAGAGACCCAGTACTTC	CASSEFGQGRSQETQYF
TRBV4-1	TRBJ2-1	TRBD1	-	TGCGCCAGCAGCCAGTACCCGGGACAGGGTTTCAATGAGCAGTTCTTC	CASSQYPGQGFNEQFF
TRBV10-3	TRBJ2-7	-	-	TGTGCCATCAGCGGAGGTGAGGGCTCCGGTGAGCAGTACTTC	CAISGGEGSGEQYF
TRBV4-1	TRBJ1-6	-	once	TGCGCCAGCAGCCCCCGGACAGTTTTCGCCAATTCACCCCTCCACTTT	CASSPRTVFANSPLHF
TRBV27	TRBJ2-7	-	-	TGTGCCAGCAGATTGTCAGGGGCAGTCGAGCAGTACTTC	CASRLSGAVEQYF
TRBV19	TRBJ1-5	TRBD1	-	TGTGCCAGTAGTACCAACCGGGACAGTAATCAGCCCCAGCATTTT	CASSTNRDSNQPQHF
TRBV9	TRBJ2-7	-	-	TGTGCCAGCAGCGTATCTCTCGAGGGCAGTTACGAGCAGTACTTC	CASSVSLEGSYEQYF
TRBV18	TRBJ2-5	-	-	TGTGCCAGCTCACCACAGGGGCCTGTTGTGGTAGGAGAGACCCAGTACTTC	CASSPQGPVVVGETQYF
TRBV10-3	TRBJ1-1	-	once	TGTGCCAGCCACGTCCAACAGGGATCTCCTGAAGCTTTCTTT	CASHVQQGSPEAFF